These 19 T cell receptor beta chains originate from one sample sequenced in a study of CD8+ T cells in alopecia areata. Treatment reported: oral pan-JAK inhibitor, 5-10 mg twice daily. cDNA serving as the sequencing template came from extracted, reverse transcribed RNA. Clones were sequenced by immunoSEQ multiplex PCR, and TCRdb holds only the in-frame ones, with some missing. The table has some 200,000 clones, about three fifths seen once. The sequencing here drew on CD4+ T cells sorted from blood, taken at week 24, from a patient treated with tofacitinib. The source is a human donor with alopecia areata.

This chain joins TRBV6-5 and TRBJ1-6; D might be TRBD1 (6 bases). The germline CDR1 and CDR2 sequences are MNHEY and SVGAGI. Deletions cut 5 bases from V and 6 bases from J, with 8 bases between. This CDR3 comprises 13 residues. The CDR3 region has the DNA TGTGCCAGCAGTGAGGACAGTAATTCACCCCTCCACTTT. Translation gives CASSEDSNSPLHF.

CDR3 loop: CASSYPFGAGGNEQFF. CDR3 bases: TGTGCCAGCAGTTACCCATTTGGAGCGGGAGGGAATGAGCAGTTCTTC. This chain uses TRBV6-5 with TRBJ2-1; 10 nucleotides match TRBD2. Germline CDR1 MNHEY, CDR2 SVGAGI. This CDR3 is 16 amino acids long. Trimming took 2 bases from V and 7 from J; bases not matched to a gene: 8.

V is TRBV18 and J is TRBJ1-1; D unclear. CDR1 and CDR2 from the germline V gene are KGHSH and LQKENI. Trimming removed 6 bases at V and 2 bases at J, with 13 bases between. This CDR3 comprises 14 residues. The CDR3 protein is CASSPNTLNTEAFF. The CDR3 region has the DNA TGTGCCAGCTCCCCCAATACATTAAACACTGAAGCTTTCTTT.

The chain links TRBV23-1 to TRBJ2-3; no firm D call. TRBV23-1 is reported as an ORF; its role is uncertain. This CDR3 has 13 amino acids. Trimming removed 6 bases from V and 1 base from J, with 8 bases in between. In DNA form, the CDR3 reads TGCGCCAGCAGAGACGGACGCACAGATACGCAGTATTTT. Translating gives CASRDGRTDTQYF.

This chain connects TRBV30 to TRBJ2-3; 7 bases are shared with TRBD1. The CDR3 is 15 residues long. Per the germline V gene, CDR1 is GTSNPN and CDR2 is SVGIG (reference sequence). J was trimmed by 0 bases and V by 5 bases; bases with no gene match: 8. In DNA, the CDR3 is TGTGCCTGGGGCCCAGGGGGACAGAGCACAGATACGCAGTATTTT. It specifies CAWGPGGQSTDTQYF.

Here the CDR3 reads CASSLRDRFYEQYF. DNA for the CDR3: TGTGCCAGTAGCCTCCGGGACAGGTTCTACGAGCAGTACTTC. The rearrangement joins TRBV19 to TRBJ2-7; 8 nucleotides match TRBD1. The CDR3 loop spans 14 amino acids. The J segment lost 3 bases and the V segment lost 6 bases, leaving 7 bases of the junction unmatched. Germline V gene data show CDR1 as LNHDA and CDR2 as SQIVND (reference sequence).

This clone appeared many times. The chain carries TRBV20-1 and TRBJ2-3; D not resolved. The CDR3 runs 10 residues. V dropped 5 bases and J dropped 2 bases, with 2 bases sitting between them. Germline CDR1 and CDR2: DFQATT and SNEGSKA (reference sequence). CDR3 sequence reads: CSAYTDTQYF. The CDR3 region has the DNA TGCAGTGCTTACACAGATACGCAGTATTTT.

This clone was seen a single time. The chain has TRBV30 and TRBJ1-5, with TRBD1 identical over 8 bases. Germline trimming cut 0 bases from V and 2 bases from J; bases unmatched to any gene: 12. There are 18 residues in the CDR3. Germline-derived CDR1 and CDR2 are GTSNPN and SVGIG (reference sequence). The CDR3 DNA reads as TGTGCCTGGAGTGTACTAGGTGCAGGGGGCTACGGCAATCAGCCCCAGCATTTT. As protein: CAWSVLGAGGYGNQPQHF.

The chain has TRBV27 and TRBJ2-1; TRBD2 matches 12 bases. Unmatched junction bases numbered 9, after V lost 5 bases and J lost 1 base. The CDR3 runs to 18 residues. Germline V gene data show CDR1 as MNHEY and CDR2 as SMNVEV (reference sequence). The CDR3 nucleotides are TGTGCCAGCAGTCGATTACTAGCGGGAGGAACATCCTACAATGAGCAGTTCTTC. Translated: CASSRLLAGGTSYNEQFF.

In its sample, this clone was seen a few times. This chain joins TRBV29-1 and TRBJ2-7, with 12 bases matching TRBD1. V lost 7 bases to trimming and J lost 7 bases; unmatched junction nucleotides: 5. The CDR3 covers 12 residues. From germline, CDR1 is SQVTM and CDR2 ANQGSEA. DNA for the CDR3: TGCAGCGGGGGACAGGGGGCTGGAGAGCAGTACTTC. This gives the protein CSGGQGAGEQYF.

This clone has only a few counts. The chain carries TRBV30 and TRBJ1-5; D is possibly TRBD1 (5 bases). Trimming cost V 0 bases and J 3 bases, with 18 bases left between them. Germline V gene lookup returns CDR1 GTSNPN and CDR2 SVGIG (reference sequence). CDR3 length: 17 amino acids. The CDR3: CAWSVLGPIRSNQPQHF. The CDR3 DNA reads TGTGCCTGGAGTGTGTTGGGACCGATCCGATCCAATCAGCCCCAGCATTTT.

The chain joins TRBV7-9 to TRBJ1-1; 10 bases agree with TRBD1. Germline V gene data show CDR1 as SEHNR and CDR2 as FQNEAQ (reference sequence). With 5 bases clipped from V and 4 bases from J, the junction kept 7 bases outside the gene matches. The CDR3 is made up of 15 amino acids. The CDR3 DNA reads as TGTGCCAGCAGCCCTCGGGACAGGGGACGCACTGAAGCTTTCTTT. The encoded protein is CASSPRDRGRTEAFF.

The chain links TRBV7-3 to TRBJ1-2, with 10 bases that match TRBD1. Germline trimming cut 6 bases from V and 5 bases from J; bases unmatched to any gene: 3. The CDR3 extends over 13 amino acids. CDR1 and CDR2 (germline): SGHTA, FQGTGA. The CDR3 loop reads CASSRGQGYGYTF. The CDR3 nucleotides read TGTGCCAGCAGTCGGGGACAGGGGTATGGCTACACCTTC.

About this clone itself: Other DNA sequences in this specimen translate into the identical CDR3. CDR3: CASSLAQGAGETQYF. Written as DNA, the CDR3 is TGCGCCAGCAGCTTGGCCCAGGGGGCAGGAGAGACCCAGTACTTC. V and J are TRBV5-1 and TRBJ2-5; 8 nucleotides line up with TRBD1. The V and J ends lost 0 bases and 4 bases, in that order; junction bases with no gene match: 5. CDR3 length: 15 residues. Germline V lookup: CDR1 SGHRS, CDR2 YFSETQ.

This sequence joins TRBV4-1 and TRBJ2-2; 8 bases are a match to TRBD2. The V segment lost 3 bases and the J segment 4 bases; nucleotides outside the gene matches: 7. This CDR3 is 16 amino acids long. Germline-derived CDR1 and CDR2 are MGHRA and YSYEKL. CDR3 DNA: TGCGCCAGCAGCCAGGTCGGGCTAGCGGGCACCGGGGAGCTGTTTTTT. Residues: CASSQVGLAGTGELFF.

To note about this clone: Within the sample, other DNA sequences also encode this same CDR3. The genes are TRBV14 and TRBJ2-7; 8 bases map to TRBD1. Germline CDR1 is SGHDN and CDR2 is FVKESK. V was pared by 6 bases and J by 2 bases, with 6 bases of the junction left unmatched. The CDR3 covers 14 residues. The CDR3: CASSPDRGPYEQYF. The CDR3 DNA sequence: TGTGCCAGCAGTCCCGACAGGGGACCCTACGAGCAGTACTTC.

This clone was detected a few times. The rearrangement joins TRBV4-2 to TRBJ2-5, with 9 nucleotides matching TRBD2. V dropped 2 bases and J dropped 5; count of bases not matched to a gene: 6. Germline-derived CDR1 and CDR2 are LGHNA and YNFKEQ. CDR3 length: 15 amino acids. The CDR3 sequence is CASSQIAGGTETQYF. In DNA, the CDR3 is TGTGCCAGCAGCCAAATCGCGGGGGGGACGGAGACCCAGTACTTC.

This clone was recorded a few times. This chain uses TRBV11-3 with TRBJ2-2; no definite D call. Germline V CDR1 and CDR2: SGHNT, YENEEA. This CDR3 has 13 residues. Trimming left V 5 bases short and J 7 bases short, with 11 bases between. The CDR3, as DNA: TGTGCCAGCAGCGTAGGACGTATCGGGGAGCTGTTTTTT. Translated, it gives CASSVGRIGELFF.

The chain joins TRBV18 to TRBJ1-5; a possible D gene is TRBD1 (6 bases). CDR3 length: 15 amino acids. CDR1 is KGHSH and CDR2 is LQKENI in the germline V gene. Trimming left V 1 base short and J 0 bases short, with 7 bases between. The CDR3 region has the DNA TGTGCCAGCTCACCACAGGGGGATAGCAATCAGCCCCAGCATTTT. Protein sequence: CASSPQGDSNQPQHF. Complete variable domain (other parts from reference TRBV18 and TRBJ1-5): NAGVMQNPRHLVRRRGQEARLRCSPMKGHSHVYWYRQLPEEGLKFMVYLQKENIIDESGMPKERFSAEFPKEGPSILRIQQVVRGDSAAYFCASSPQGDSNQPQHFGDGTRLSIL.